The T cell receptor (beta chain) described here comes from a study of shared T cell receptors in the human thymus. Per germline, CDR1 SGHTS and CDR2 YDEGEE. V was clipped by 4 bases and J by 4 bases, with 9 bases between them. This CDR3 comprises 13 residues. Some clones are missing from TCRdb's copy, which holds only in-frame ones; the method was immunoSEQ multiplex PCR. This sample has about 610,000 clones, with around nine tenths found just once. The same sample was also studied in work on human thymus T cells. That source notes: Each of the donors was a healthy Finnish infant who was undergoing open corrective cardiac surgery for congenital heart defects. Resections obtained during corrective heart surgery supplied the thymus tissue. Thymic and blood repertoires appeared to display a bias in their usage of V and J genes.

This chain links TRBV5-8 with TRBJ2-4; D is possibly TRBD2 (5 bases). The clonotype was recovered from a boy less than two years old with a congenital heart defect. Sequencing was done on a sample of thymocytes. CDR3 DNA sequence: TGTGCCAGCAGCCGCCGGGGAAAAAACATTCAGTACTTC. Translated: CASSRRGKNIQYF.